The 10 T cell receptor beta chains in this list originate from one sample, sequenced in a study of CD8+CD57+ T cells in acquired aplastic anemia. Profiling of TCR beta VDJ combinations and CDR3 sequences used genomic DNA as template. TCRdb itself ran the reads through MiXCR, one entry per CDR3 protein. The sample comprises more than 250,000 distinct CDR3 sequences, 45% to 65% of which are singletons, and around 7.6% rests with the top ten. Sequenced: sorted CD4+, CD8+, or CD8+CD57+ T cells (not recorded which) from PBMCs. The receptors were sampled from a human donor with severe aplastic anemia or a healthy control (not recorded which).

This clonotype was seen ten or more times. This rearrangement joins TRBV11-2 to TRBJ2-3; D is unresolved. CDR3 size: 16 residues. CDR1 is SGHAT and CDR2 is FQNNGV in the germline V gene. V was shortened by 5 bases and J by 0 bases, with 15 bases between the two germline ends. The CDR3 region has the DNA TGTGCCAGCAGCCCCAGAGCCCTTGGCAGCACAGATACGCAGTATTTT. Translation gives CASSPRALGSTDTQYF.

This clonotype was seen many times. The V and J genes are TRBV2 and TRBJ1-1, with TRBD1 as a possible D gene (5 bases). The CDR3 is 16 residues long. CDR1 is SNHLY and CDR2 is FYNNEI in the germline V gene. V was shortened by 2 bases and J by 3 bases, with 16 bases between the two germline ends. For the CDR3, the DNA is TGTGCCAGCAGTGAAAAGGCTCGGGGCTGGGACACTGAAGCTTTCTTT. It specifies CASSEKARGWDTEAFF.

The chain is built from TRBV5-1 and TRBJ2-1, with 8 bases identical to TRBD2. The V and J ends lost 4 bases and 10 bases, in that order; junction bases with no gene match: 13. This CDR3 comprises 15 residues. Per the germline V gene, CDR1 is SGHRS and CDR2 is YFSETQ. CDR3 DNA: TGCGCCAGCAGCCAAGACAACGGGGGGGCCTCCGAGCAGTTCTTC. Protein product: CASSQDNGGASEQFF.

This clonotype was recorded many times. A read error may account for a junction end that differs from germline. The V gene is TRBV12-3 or TRBV12-4, the J gene TRBJ1-5; D is unresolved. The CDR3 consists of 12 residues. This CDR3 reads CASSLTPKGLSF. DNA of the CDR3: TGTGCCAGCAGTTTAACCCCGAAGGGCCTTTCTTTT.

This clonotype was counted once. This chain links TRBV9 with TRBJ2-5, with no clear D. Germline lookup yields CDR1 SGDLS and CDR2 YYNGEE. V shed 5 bases and J shed 2 bases, with 10 bases lying between them. This CDR3 is built from 13 residues. CDR3 in amino acids: CASSGALQETQYF. CDR3 in DNA: TGTGCCAGCAGTGGCGCCCTACAAGAGACCCAGTACTTC.

The J gene is TRBJ2-7, the V gene TRBV2; TRBD1 might be the D (6 bases). The CDR3 consists of 14 residues. Trimming removed 8 bases at V and 6 bases at J, with 20 bases between. The germline V gene has CDR1 SNHLY and CDR2 FYNNEI. In DNA, the CDR3 is TGTGCCAGCCGCCGGACAGTAATAGTCTCCGAGCAGTACTTC. It encodes CASRRTVIVSEQYF.

Comment on this clonotype: The junction shows a germline mismatch at one end, possibly a read error. This rearrangement joins TRBV12-3 or TRBV12-4 to TRBJ2-6; the D is unclear. The CDR3 sequence is 9 residues long. CDR3 amino acids: CASSSVLTF. The CDR3 coding sequence is TGTGCCAGCAGTTCCGTCCTTACTTTC.

The chain employs TRBV7-9 and TRBJ2-1; weak D call: TRBD2 (5 bases). This CDR3 has 13 residues. From germline, CDR1 is SEHNR and CDR2 FQNEAQ (reference sequence). In DNA form, the CDR3 reads TGTCTCAGTAGCGCCGCGCCCTACAATGAGCAGTTCTTC. Translated: CLSSAAPYNEQFF.

This rearrangement joins TRBV2 to TRBJ1-1, with 10 positions matching TRBD1. Germline CDR1 and CDR2: SNHLY and FYNNEI. With 7 bases clipped from V and 1 base from J, the junction kept 6 bases outside the gene matches. The CDR3 sequence is 15 residues long. The CDR3: CASTETGGANTEAFF. As DNA, the CDR3 is TGTGCCAGCACCGAGACAGGGGGCGCGAACACTGAAGCTTTCTTT.

The chain uses TRBV11-3 and TRBJ1-4; 11 bases are a match to TRBD1. Germline values: CDR1 SGHNT, CDR2 YENEEA. The trim removed 2 bases at V and 6 bases at J, leaving 5 bases unmatched. The length of the CDR3 is 16 residues. CDR3 residues: CASSLSWDRGDEKLFF. In nucleotides, the CDR3 is TGTGCCAGCAGCTTAAGCTGGGACAGGGGGGATGAAAAACTGTTTTTT.